This section outlines one T cell receptor beta chain sequence together with its context. The sample originates from a study of T cell changes during pregnancy in multiple sclerosis. The table came from immunoSEQ multiplex PCR; TCRdb's copy has only in-frame clones and leaves some out. Among approximately 28,000 clones listed, more than 90% were seen once. There are 20 residues in the CDR3. The ends lost 0 bases at V and 1 base at J; junction bases unmatched: 13. The germline V gene has CDR1 SGHAT and CDR2 FQNNGV. This chain links TRBV11-2 with TRBJ2-1; the match to TRBD2 covers 9 bases. Sequences were derived from CD8+ T cells from peripheral blood mononuclear cells, sampled before pregnancy. The sequence was collected from a female donor with multiple sclerosis, enrolled in a pregnancy study. As DNA, the CDR3 is TGTGCCAGCAGCTTAGACGCCGGCGGGAGGGCCGTCGGATCCTACAATGAGCAGTTCTTC. Its protein product is CASSLDAGGRAVGSYNEQFF.